A selection of T cell receptor beta chains follows, all from one sample in a study of human T cells and chemical hapten exposure. MiXCR was run by TCRdb on the RACE reads, yielding one entry per CDR3 protein. Here the sample spans some 150,000 distinct CDR3 sequences, about 11% being singletons. This material consisted of whole blood, taken in connection with sensitization to the hapten diphenylcyclopropenone (DPC). Every receptor here comes from a woman between 45 and 65 years old with alopecia areata. Some clones in this sample may be carry-over from other donors' samples. Each CDR3 is given with its conserved first and last residue. D genes are given only for firm matches. Clone sizes are given selectively: once, few, many, or a class where the clone is expanded.

.,TRBJ2-2,17,TRBV10-3,.,TGTGCCATCAGTGAGTCAGGGCCCGATTCGAACACCGGGGAGCTGTTTTTT,CAISESGPDSNTGELFF
TRBD2,TRBJ2-5,14,TRBV5-4,few,TGTGCCAGCAGCCGAGCGGGAGGGCAAGAGACCCAGTACTTC,CASSRAGGQETQYF
.,TRBJ2-1,11,TRBV6-6,few,TGTGCCACTCTGACGGACAATGAGCAGTTCTTC,CATLTDNEQFF
TRBD2,TRBJ2-2,14,TRBV12-3/TRBV12-4,few,TGTGCCAGCAGCAGCGGGAGGTCCACCGGGGAGCTGTTTTTT,CASSSGRSTGELFF
.,TRBJ2-2,15,TRBV28,.,TGTGCCAGCACCCCCGCAGCCGCGAACACCGGGGAGCTGTTTTTT,CASTPAAANTGELFF
.,TRBJ2-1,13,TRBV20-1,few,TGCAGTGGGGGACGGCGGGCCACCAATGAGCAGTTCTTC,CSGGRRATNEQFF
.,TRBJ2-1,12,TRBV29-1,many,TGCAGCGTTGACACAACCTACAATGAGCAGTTCTTC,CSVDTTYNEQFF
TRBD1,TRBJ2-2,17,TRBV7-4,few,TGTGCCAGCAGCTTTGCAGGGACAGGGGCGAACACCGGGGAGCTGTTTTTT,CASSFAGTGANTGELFF
.,TRBJ2-1,13,TRBV14,many,TGTGCCAGCAGGGGGACATCGTACAATGAGCAGTTCTTC,CASRGTSYNEQFF
.,TRBJ2-3,17,TRBV6-2/TRBV6-3,many,TGTGCCAGCAGTTACACCTATACAGGGCTCAGCACAGATACGCAGTATTTT,CASSYTYTGLSTDTQYF
TRBD1,TRBJ1-5,16,TRBV12-5,.,TGTGCTAGTGGTTCGACAGGGGGGATGGTCAATCAGCCCCAGCATTTT,CASGSTGGMVNQPQHF
.,TRBJ1-4,16,TRBV5-1,few,TGCGCCAGCAGCTTGGGGACGGTACCAACTAATGAAAAACTGTTTTTT,CASSLGTVPTNEKLFF
TRBD1,TRBJ1-3,14,TRBV12-3/TRBV12-4,few,TGTGCCAGCAGACTGACAGGGAATAGAAACACCATATATTTT,CASRLTGNRNTIYF
.,TRBJ2-5,13,TRBV6-5,.,TGTGCCAGCAGTTCATCGTTGCAACGGACCCAGTACTTC,CASSSSLQRTQYF
.,TRBJ2-5,13,TRBV11-2,few,TGTGCCAGCACCACGGGTGGGGAAGAGACCCAGTACTTC,CASTTGGEETQYF
.,TRBJ2-7,11,TRBV6-2/TRBV6-3,.,TGTGCCAGCAGCGACGGTAGCGAGCAGTACTTC,CASSDGSEQYF
.,TRBJ2-7,11,TRBV10-3,many,TGTGCCATCAGTGAAGGCTACGAGCAGTACTTC,CAISEGYEQYF
TRBD2,TRBJ2-7,14,TRBV18,few,TGTGCCAGCTCGGGACTAGCGGGAGTAGACGAGCAGTACTTC,CASSGLAGVDEQYF
TRBD2,TRBJ2-3,14,TRBV27,.,TGTGCCAGCAGTTTCTCTAGCGGGACAGATACGCAGTATTTT,CASSFSSGTDTQYF
.,TRBJ2-5,16,TRBV9,few,TGTGCCAGCAGCCCCCGCCAGAAGCGGCTAGGCGAGACCCAGTACTTC,CASSPRQKRLGETQYF
.,TRBJ2-7,12,TRBV20-1,many,TGCAGTGCCCGGCCACTCTCCTACGAGCAGTACTTC,CSARPLSYEQYF
.,TRBJ2-5,14,TRBV5-4,.,TGTGCCAGCAGCCTTCCCCAGGCCCAAGAGACCCAGTACTTC,CASSLPQAQETQYF
.,TRBJ2-3,14,TRBV28,few,TGTGCCAGCAGCCACAGGGTAGGGACAGATACGCAGTATTTT,CASSHRVGTDTQYF
TRBD1,TRBJ1-1,15,TRBV7-6,many,TGTGCCAGCAGCCCCAACAGGGGCTCGAACACTGAAGCTTTCTTT,CASSPNRGSNTEAFF
.,TRBJ1-1,15,TRBV6-2/TRBV6-3,.,TGTGCCAGCGGTAAGGGGGGCGGAGGAAGATCTGAAGCTTTCTTT,CASGKGGGGRSEAFF
.,TRBJ1-2,16,TRBV7-2,once,TGTGCCAGCAGCTTAGTGGCAGGGGAGGCAAGCTATGGCTACACCTTC,CASSLVAGEASYGYTF
.,TRBJ1-6,16,TRBV7-3,.,TGTGCCAGCAGCTTACAAGGGACGGATTATAATTCACCCCTCCACTTT,CASSLQGTDYNSPLHF
.,TRBJ1-1,14,TRBV5-1,few,TGCGCCAGCAGCTTGGTAGTAGGGCTCACTGAAGCTTTCTTT,CASSLVVGLTEAFF
.,TRBJ2-3,15,TRBV28,many,TGTGCCAGCAGTTTATTGGGCCAGGCTACAGATACGCAGTATTTT,CASSLLGQATDTQYF
TRBD1,TRBJ1-1,14,TRBV7-8,few,TGTGCCAGCAGCTCCAACACAGGGGAGCGGGGAGCTTTCTTT,CASSSNTGERGAFF
.,TRBJ2-1,14,TRBV11-2,.,TGTGCCAGCAGCTTAGGTATCACCCGGAGTGAGCAGTTCTTC,CASSLGITRSEQFF
.,TRBJ2-3,13,TRBV9,few,TGTGCCAGCAGCGTAGGGAGGACAGATACGCAGTATTTT,CASSVGRTDTQYF
.,TRBJ2-1,12,TRBV11-2,.,TGTGCCAGCAGCTTAGATAGGAATGAGCAGTTCTTC,CASSLDRNEQFF
.,TRBJ1-1,16,TRBV29-1,few,TGCAGCGCCGGGAGAGGGCAGGCGCAAGGGAACACTGAAGCTTTCTTT,CSAGRGQAQGNTEAFF
.,TRBJ2-7,11,TRBV19,many,TGTGCCAGTAGTATGGGGTACGAGCAGTACTTC,CASSMGYEQYF
.,TRBJ1-5,16,TRBV19,.,TGTGCCACTGAAAAGCGGGGGGGCGCAGGCAATCAGCCCCAGCATTTT,CATEKRGGAGNQPQHF
TRBD1,TRBJ1-5,13,TRBV20-1,many,TGCAGTGTAATACAGGGGGGCAATCAGCCCCAGCATTTT,CSVIQGGNQPQHF
.,TRBJ2-4,14,TRBV18,.,TGTGCCAGCTCACCAACGGGTATCCGCTACATTCAGTACTTC,CASSPTGIRYIQYF
.,TRBJ1-6,11,TRBV12-3/TRBV12-4,.,TGTGCCAGCAGTTTTGGGAAGCCCCTCCACTTT,CASSFGKPLHF
.,TRBJ2-7,15,TRBV7-2,many,TGTGCCAGCAGCTTAGCGCCCGCTGTATCCTACGAGCAGTACTTC,CASSLAPAVSYEQYF
.,TRBJ2-2,15,TRBV5-1,.,TGCGCCAGCAGCTTGGGCGGGGTCCGCGCCGGGGAGCTGTTTTTT,CASSLGGVRAGELFF
.,TRBJ2-7,13,TRBV11-2,.,TGTGCCAGCACAACCCGGGCAGGCAACGAGCAGTACTTC,CASTTRAGNEQYF
.,TRBJ2-7,15,TRBV12-3/TRBV12-4,.,TGTGCCAGCAGTTTAGGACAGCTACTCTCCTACGAGCAGTACTTC,CASSLGQLLSYEQYF
.,TRBJ1-1,14,TRBV6-5,.,TGTGCCAGCAGTTACTCGAGGGTGTCGCCCGAAGCTTTCTTT,CASSYSRVSPEAFF
TRBD1,TRBJ1-5,14,TRBV20-1,few,TGCAGTGCTAGAGTATCAGGGGGGAGTCAGCCCCAGCATTTT,CSARVSGGSQPQHF
.,TRBJ2-2,14,TRBV6-5,.,TGTGCCAGCAGCCGCCAGGGGACCACCGGGGAGCTGTTTTTT,CASSRQGTTGELFF
.,TRBJ2-6,18,TRBV15,.,TGTGCCACCAGCCCCGAGGCGACAGCCAGCTCTGGGGCCAACGTCCTGACTTTC,CATSPEATASSGANVLTF
.,TRBJ2-3,15,TRBV5-1,few,TGCGCCAGCAGCTTTCGGTCCTCGGGCACAGATACGCAGTATTTT,CASSFRSSGTDTQYF
.,TRBJ2-7,14,TRBV18,few,TGTGCCAGCTCACCAAGTTATACAGGCGACGAGCAGTACTTC,CASSPSYTGDEQYF
.,TRBJ2-7,14,TRBV20-1,few,TGCAGTGCTAGAGGGAGCCCGTTGGGCTACGAGCAGTACTTC,CSARGSPLGYEQYF
.,TRBJ2-4,16,TRBV2,few,TGTGCCAGCAGTGAACAGGGGCATATAGCCAAAAACATTCAGTACTTC,CASSEQGHIAKNIQYF
.,TRBJ2-5,13,TRBV14,many,TGTGCCAGCAGCGAAGGGCTCCAAGAGACCCAGTACTTC,CASSEGLQETQYF
.,TRBJ1-1,14,TRBV29-1,.,TGCAGCGTTTTAGAGGGCAGCCTGAACACTGAAGCTTTCTTT,CSVLEGSLNTEAFF
.,TRBJ2-3,16,TRBV18,few,TGTGCCAGCTCTACGATAACGGGACCCAGCACAGATACGCAGTATTTT,CASSTITGPSTDTQYF
.,TRBJ2-3,15,TRBV28,.,TGTGCCAGCAGTTTAGCGGGGACCTGGCTGGATACGCAGTATTTT,CASSLAGTWLDTQYF
.,TRBJ1-2,15,TRBV2,many,TGTGCCAGCAGTGATCGGACAGCTAGTAACTATGGCTACACCTTC,CASSDRTASNYGYTF
.,TRBJ2-1,13,TRBV2,many,TGTGCCAGCAGTGAAGACGTTAGGAATGAGCAGTTCTTC,CASSEDVRNEQFF